These 17 T cell receptor beta chains were all obtained from the same sample, sequenced in a study of OX40 agonist ivuxolimab in advanced cancers. Sequencing used immunoSEQ multiplex PCR; TCRdb keeps in-frame clones, though not all of them. The table records about 100,000 clones, around 90% of them present only once. The sample in question was CD4+ or CD8+ T cells sorted from blood, obtained in a trial of the OX40 agonist ivuxolimab. The source is an adult with an advanced solid tumor such as melanoma, head and neck, liver or kidney cancer.

The CDR3 nucleotides read TGCGCCAGCAGCTCGGGACTAGCGGTTCCGACAGATACGCAGTATTTT. Its translation is CASSSGLAVPTDTQYF. The chain employs TRBV5-1 and TRBJ2-3, with TRBD2 matching 11 bases. After removal of 3 bases from V and 3 bases from J, the junction contained 6 bases not matched to a gene. The CDR3 has 16 residues. Germline V CDR1 and CDR2: SGHRS, YFSETQ.

The table lists this clone with a count of one. This chain connects TRBV14 to TRBJ2-3, with TRBD2 matching over 7 bases. V gave up 5 bases and J gave up 2 bases; unmatched junction bases: 22. Germline V lookup: CDR1 SGHDN, CDR2 FVKESK. This CDR3 contains 20 residues. The CDR3 sequence: CASSAAWEGLPGGATDTQYF. The CDR3 DNA reads TGTGCCAGCAGCGCTGCCTGGGAGGGACTCCCCGGTGGGGCCACAGATACGCAGTATTTT.

This clone was observed a single time. This chain joins TRBV15 and TRBJ1-6; the D is unclear. V lost 0 bases and J lost 5, with 2 bases in between. CDR1 and CDR2 (germline): LNHNV, YYDKDF (reference sequence). The CDR3 sequence is 13 residues long. The CDR3, as DNA: TGTGCCACCAGCAGAGATAATAATTCACCCCTCCACTTT. As protein: CATSRDNNSPLHF.

The chain is built from TRBV11-3 and TRBJ2-1; D perhaps matches TRBD2 (7 bases). Germline-derived CDR1 and CDR2 are SGHNT and YENEEA. Trimming stripped 5 bases from V and 7 bases from J, with 18 bases between. The CDR3 has 15 amino acids. CDR3 sequence: CASSPRGAQENEQFF. For the CDR3, the DNA is TGTGCCAGCAGCCCCCGGGGGGCCCAGGAGAATGAGCAGTTCTTC.

V gene TRBV14 combines with J gene TRBJ1-5; D is undetermined. CDR1 is SGHDN and CDR2 is FVKESK in the germline V gene. Trimming took 1 base from V and 5 from J, leaving 6 bases between them. This CDR3 has 13 residues. Written as DNA, the CDR3 is TGTGCCAGCAGCCAAGGTGTGTATCAGCCCCAGCATTTT. Amino acid sequence: CASSQGVYQPQHF.

This rearrangement joins TRBV30 to TRBJ2-5; TRBD2 matches at 9 bases. V dropped 2 bases and J dropped 3; count of bases not matched to a gene: 4. Germline CDR1 is GTSNPN and CDR2 is SVGIG (reference sequence). CDR3 length: 14 residues. CDR3 nucleotide sequence: TGTGCCTGGAGTAGCGGGGGGACGAAAGAGACCCAGTACTTC. Translating gives CAWSSGGTKETQYF.

About this clone: Other DNA sequences in the same sample also yield this CDR3. V usage is TRBV19 and J usage is TRBJ2-2, with 7 bases aligning to TRBD1. Germline V gene sequence: CDR1 LNHDA, CDR2 SQIVND (reference sequence). The CDR3 runs 13 residues. Trimming removed 6 bases from V and 4 bases from J; junction bases left unmatched: 2. The DNA of the CDR3 is TGTGCCAGTAGCCACAGGGGCACCGGGGAGCTGTTTTTT. This encodes CASSHRGTGELFF. The whole variable domain, remainder taken from reference TRBV19 and TRBJ2-2, is DGGITQSPKYLFRKEGQNVTLSCEQNLNHDAMYWYRQDPGQGLRLIYYSQIVNDFQKGDIAEGYSVSREKKESFPLTVTSAQKNPTAFYLCASSHRGTGELFFGEGSRLTVL.

The chain has TRBV7-2 and TRBJ1-1; D gene ambiguous. V gave up 4 bases and J gave up 0 bases, with 12 bases separating them. Germline V gives CDR1 SGHTA, CDR2 FQGNSA. The CDR3 has 15 amino acids. The CDR3 nucleotides are TGTGCCAGCAGCTCCGACTCTCCAGTGAACACTGAAGCTTTCTTT. This encodes CASSSDSPVNTEAFF.

For this clone: A junction end diverges from the germline sequence, so it may reflect a read error. The chain joins TRBV6-1 to TRBJ1-1; 7 bases are shared with TRBD1. Germline V gene data show CDR1 as MNHNS and CDR2 as SASEGT. The CDR3 is 17 residues long. CDR3: CASSEALRGTVNTEAFF. The CDR3 region has the DNA TGTGCCAGCAGCGAAGCGCTTCGGGGGACAGTGAACACTGAAGCTTTCTTT.

The chain carries TRBV28 and TRBJ1-3; D is unresolved. The ends were cut back, 7 bases at V and 5 bases at J, with 21 bases in the middle. The germline V gene has CDR1 MDHEN and CDR2 SYDVKM. The CDR3 extends over 16 amino acids. DNA for the CDR3: TGTGCCAGCATTCAACCGGGCCATGCAGCGAGAAACACCATATATTTT. Amino acid sequence: CASIQPGHAARNTIYF.

The gene calls are TRBV6-5 and TRBJ1-6; no definite D call. CDR1 MNHEY and CDR2 SVGAGI come from the germline V gene. Trimming stripped 2 bases from V and 7 bases from J, with 6 bases between. This CDR3 is built from 13 residues. CDR3 region: CASSYTTNSPLHF. In nucleotides, the CDR3 is TGTGCCAGCAGTTACACGACCAATTCACCCCTCCACTTT.

This chain links TRBV9 with TRBJ1-5, with D tentatively TRBD1 (6 bases). CDR1 and CDR2 from the germline V gene are SGDLS and YYNGEE. V lost 3 bases, J lost 5 bases, and 12 bases lay in between. CDR3 length equals 14 residues. The CDR3 loop reads CASSAGTMDQPQHF. The DNA for the CDR3 is TGTGCCAGCAGCGCCGGGACAATGGATCAGCCCCAGCATTTT.

V gene TRBV4-1 combines with J gene TRBJ2-5, with a tentative D call TRBD2 (5 bases). V dropped 1 base and J dropped 5 bases, with 11 bases sitting between them. Germline CDR1 and CDR2: MGHRA and YSYEKL. The CDR3 covers 14 residues. CDR3 nucleotide sequence: TGCGCCAGCAGCCAAGTGCTAGCTAGGGAGACCCAGTACTTC. It specifies CASSQVLARETQYF.

The chain has TRBV18 and TRBJ1-1; D not resolved. CDR3 length: 13 amino acids. V lost 3 bases to trimming and J lost 1 base, with 6 bases between them. Germline lookup yields CDR1 KGHSH and CDR2 LQKENI. The CDR3 bases are TGTGCCAGCTCACCTAGTCCGAACACTGAAGCTTTCTTT. This gives the protein CASSPSPNTEAFF.

The V and J genes are TRBV6-1 and TRBJ1-4; 8 bases are a match to TRBD1. V shed 4 bases and J 8 bases; nucleotides not matched to a gene: 3. Germline CDR1 and CDR2: MNHNS and SASEGT. The CDR3 runs 13 residues. The CDR3 bases are TGTGCCAGCAGTGGAAACAGGGGGGAAAAACTGTTTTTT. It translates to CASSGNRGEKLFF.

The rearrangement joins TRBV10-2 to TRBJ1-5; no definite D call. Germline CDR1 reads WSHSY; CDR2 reads SAAADI. The V and J ends lost 0 bases and 1 base respectively, with 13 bases between them. The CDR3 covers 17 residues. DNA of the CDR3: TGCGCCAGCAGTGAGTCGGGGTGGCGGCGGAGCAATCAGCCCCAGCATTTT. Translation gives CASSESGWRRSNQPQHF.

The rearrangement links TRBV4-1 to TRBJ2-5; D gene unclear. V was clipped by 1 base and J by 1 base, with 4 bases between them. CDR3 length equals 13 residues. Germline values: CDR1 MGHRA, CDR2 YSYEKL. This CDR3 is CASSQAPQETQYF. The DNA of the CDR3 is TGCGCCAGCAGCCAAGCACCCCAAGAGACCCAGTACTTC.